A selection of T cell receptor beta chains follows, all from one sample in a study of shared clonotypes between healthy human individuals. Some clones are missing from TCRdb's copy, which holds only in-frame ones; the method was immunoSEQ multiplex PCR. The sample lists approximately 500,000 clones; over 70% were seen once. Sample: PBMCs. These TCRs come from a woman between 35 and 50 years old in good health. Some clones in this sample may be carry-over from other donors' samples. Each CDR3 is given with its conserved first and last residue. The D gene is left open where the match is weak. Not all rows give a size; the values are once, few, many and, for expanded clones, a class.

clone_size | j_call | d_call | v_call | cdr3_nt | cdr3_aa
many | TRBJ2-3 | . | TRBV25-1 | TGTGCCAGCAGTTCGACAGCCCCCACCGAGCCGCAGTATTTT | CASSSTAPTEPQYF
. | TRBJ2-7 | TRBD1 | TRBV6-5 | TGTGCCAGCTCGGGTAGACAGGGTGCCTACGAGCAGTACTTC | CASSGRQGAYEQYF
. | TRBJ2-5 | . | TRBV6-1 | TGTGCCAGCAGGTGGGAGACCCAGTACTTC | CASRWETQYF
few | TRBJ2-1 | TRBD2 | TRBV15 | TGTGCCACCAGCAGAGGTGGCGGGGGTTCGAGGAATGAGCAGTTCTTC | CATSRGGGGSRNEQFF
. | TRBJ2-1 | TRBD2 | TRBV7-3 | TGTGCCAGCAGCACAAGGGCGGGAGCGGGCAATGAGCAGTTCTTC | CASSTRAGAGNEQFF
. | TRBJ2-4 | . | TRBV4-1 | TGCGCCAGCAGCCAAGACGACCTTAGTCCCCACATTCAGTACTTC | CASSQDDLSPHIQYF
few | TRBJ2-1 | . | TRBV7-7 | TGTGCTAGCAGCTTAGACGGGAGTGCCAATGAGCAGTTCTTC | CASSLDGSANEQFF
. | TRBJ1-4 | TRBD1 | TRBV5-1 | TGCGCCAGCAGGCTAATCGGACAGGGGGAAGAAAAACTGTTTTTT | CASRLIGQGEEKLFF
few | TRBJ1-1 | . | TRBV28 | TGTGCCAGCAAGGAGTACACTGAAGCTTTCTTT | CASKEYTEAFF
. | TRBJ1-5 | TRBD1 | TRBV6-1 | TGTGCCAGCAGCCCCGGCGCGGGACAGGGTCAGCCCCAGCATTTT | CASSPGAGQGQPQHF
. | TRBJ1-4 | . | TRBV7-2 | TGTGCCAGCAGCTTAGGACCCCCGGGACAAACAACTAATGAAAAACTGTTTTTT | CASSLGPPGQTTNEKLFF
once | TRBJ2-7 | . | TRBV28 | TGTGCCAGCAGTTTATTGGCAGGGAACGACGAGCAGTACTTC | CASSLLAGNDEQYF
. | TRBJ2-7 | . | TRBV7-9 | TGTGCCAGCAGCCGCACAACTAGCCTCAAATACGAGCAGTACTTC | CASSRTTSLKYEQYF
few | TRBJ2-1 | . | TRBV11-2 | TGTGCCAGCAGCTTATACGGGGCGACGGAGACCCTAGCTGAGCAGTTCTTC | CASSLYGATETLAEQFF
. | TRBJ2-5 | . | TRBV5-5 | TGTGCCAGCAGCCCCCGGGGCCAAGAGACCCAGTACTTC | CASSPRGQETQYF
. | TRBJ1-6 | . | TRBV5-6 | TGTGCCAGCAGCCTCGGGGCGGTCAATTCGCCCCTCCACTTT | CASSLGAVNSPLHF
. | TRBJ1-4 | . | TRBV5-4 | TGTGCCAGCAGCCCGCAGGCAACTAATGAAAAACTGTTTTTT | CASSPQATNEKLFF
. | TRBJ2-3 | . | TRBV7-2 | TGTGCCAGCCGAGACACGGGAGCTAGCACAGATACGCAGTATTTT | CASRDTGASTDTQYF
once | TRBJ2-5 | . | TRBV7-6 | TGTGCCAGCAGCTTAGCGGGATCGGAGACCCAGTACTTC | CASSLAGSETQYF
. | TRBJ1-3 | . | TRBV2 | TGTGCCAGCAGTGACAGGGGCTTTGGAAACACCATATATTTT | CASSDRGFGNTIYF
. | TRBJ1-4 | . | TRBV5-1 | TGCGCCAGCAGCAAACAGTCAACTAATGAAAAACTGTTTTTT | CASSKQSTNEKLFF
. | TRBJ2-5 | TRBD2 | TRBV19 | TGTGCCAGTAGTATGGCCCCCCTAGCGGGACAAGAGACCCAGTACTTC | CASSMAPLAGQETQYF
many | TRBJ1-5 | . | TRBV5-8 | TGTGCCAGCAGCTTTAATCAGCCCCAGCATTTT | CASSFNQPQHF
once | TRBJ2-7 | . | TRBV10-2 | TGCGCCAGCAGTGGTAGCATGCAAGGCTCCTACGAGCAGTACTTC | CASSGSMQGSYEQYF
. | TRBJ2-3 | . | TRBV5-1 | TGCGCCAGCAGCTCCCAGGACATTGGCACAGATACGCAGTATTTT | CASSSQDIGTDTQYF
. | TRBJ2-1 | . | TRBV30 | TGTGCCTGGAGTCGAGGGACGGGCAATGAGCAGTTCTTC | CAWSRGTGNEQFF
. | TRBJ1-2 | . | TRBV6-6 | TGTGCCAGCAGTGCCCATACTAGGGGGAACTATGGCTACACCTTC | CASSAHTRGNYGYTF
. | TRBJ2-5 | . | TRBV10-3 | TGTGCCATCAGGACGGGTGACCGCGAGACCCAGTACTTC | CAIRTGDRETQYF
few | TRBJ2-3 | TRBD1 | TRBV10-1 | TGCGCCAGCAGCTCATCCCGACAGGGGGCAGATACGCAGTATTTT | CASSSSRQGADTQYF
few | TRBJ2-2 | TRBD1 | TRBV6-1 | TGTGCCAGCAGCACAGGGGACGCCGGGGAGCTGTTTTTT | CASSTGDAGELFF
. | TRBJ2-1 | . | TRBV30 | TGTGCCTGGAGTGTACGAGGGGGCTCCTACAATGAGCAGTTCTTC | CAWSVRGGSYNEQFF
. | TRBJ2-7 | TRBD1 | TRBV10-3 | TGTGCCACCGGCCGGGACAGCTACGAGCAGTACTTC | CATGRDSYEQYF